This T cell receptor beta chain was captured by sequencing in a study of blood T cell repertoires in COVID-19. Profiled with immunoSEQ multiplex PCR; TCRdb holds only in-frame clones, not every one. Here the sample spans nearly 65,000 clones, around 80% being singletons. CDR3 length equals 18 residues. V lost 5 bases, J lost 0 bases, and 11 bases stayed unmatched. CDR1 is MRHNA and CDR2 is SNTAGT in the germline V gene. V gene TRBV6-4 combines with J gene TRBJ2-4, with 9 bases fitting TRBD1. This sequence was found in a human donor in a cohort sampled during active COVID-19. Sequenced input: peripheral blood. The CDR3 coding sequence is TGTGCCAGCAGTTGGGGGAGGGACAGGGCCCGAGCCAAAAACATTCAGTACTTC. Translating gives CASSWGRDRARAKNIQYF.